A selection of T cell receptor beta chains follows, all from one sample in a study of shared clonotypes between healthy human individuals. TCRdb's copy holds only in-frame clones and misses some; the assay was immunoSEQ multiplex PCR. The sample has some 700,000 clones, 90% seen once. Material: memory CD8+ T cells from PBMCs. The receptors here all came from a man younger than 35 in good health. Some clones in this sample may be carry-over from other donors' samples. Both conserved end residues are part of each CDR3. Fields, in order: J gene, V gene, clone size, D gene, CDR3 protein, CDR3 DNA. The D gene is left open where the match is weak. The size field is filled for only some rows; it gives once, few, many or a size class.

J gene: TRBJ1-1; V gene: TRBV4-3; clone size: -; D gene: -; CDR3 protein: CASSQDWGGNTEAFF; CDR3 DNA: TGCGCCAGCAGCCAAGATTGGGGGGGGAACACTGAAGCTTTCTTT
J gene: TRBJ2-1; V gene: TRBV2; clone size: -; D gene: -; CDR3 protein: CASSNRDKYYNEQFF; CDR3 DNA: TGTGCCAGCAGTAACCGGGACAAGTACTACAATGAGCAGTTCTTC
J gene: TRBJ2-5; V gene: TRBV5-4; clone size: -; D gene: TRBD2; CDR3 protein: CASRSGLAGEGQETQYF; CDR3 DNA: TGTGCCAGCAGGTCGGGACTAGCGGGAGAGGGGCAAGAGACCCAGTACTTC
J gene: TRBJ2-3; V gene: TRBV28; clone size: -; D gene: -; CDR3 protein: CASSLYLASDTQYF; CDR3 DNA: TGTGCCAGCAGTTTATATCTGGCATCAGATACGCAGTATTTT
J gene: TRBJ1-1; V gene: TRBV18; clone size: -; D gene: -; CDR3 protein: CASSPLTENTEAFF; CDR3 DNA: TGTGCCAGCTCACCCTTGACTGAGAACACTGAAGCTTTCTTT
J gene: TRBJ2-3; V gene: TRBV2; clone size: once; D gene: -; CDR3 protein: CASSVTRGNGDTQYF; CDR3 DNA: TGTGCCAGCAGTGTGACACGGGGGAATGGGGATACGCAGTATTTT
J gene: TRBJ2-7; V gene: TRBV2; clone size: -; D gene: -; CDR3 protein: CASSSRAEQYF; CDR3 DNA: TGTGCCAGCAGTAGCCGGGCCGAGCAGTACTTC
J gene: TRBJ1-1; V gene: TRBV4-1; clone size: -; D gene: -; CDR3 protein: CASSQRNTEAFF; CDR3 DNA: TGCGCCAGCAGCCAAAGAAACACTGAAGCTTTCTTT
J gene: TRBJ1-4; V gene: TRBV15; clone size: -; D gene: -; CDR3 protein: CATSNGGYGSKGKKLFF; CDR3 DNA: TGTGCCACCAGCAACGGCGGATACGGGAGCAAGGGGAAAAAACTGTTTTTT
J gene: TRBJ2-3; V gene: TRBV5-6; clone size: many; D gene: -; CDR3 protein: CASSFTSDTQYF; CDR3 DNA: TGTGCCAGCAGCTTCACGTCAGATACGCAGTATTTT
J gene: TRBJ2-7; V gene: TRBV4-3; clone size: -; D gene: -; CDR3 protein: CASSQQGGPVYEQYF; CDR3 DNA: TGCGCCAGCAGCCAACAAGGGGGTCCGGTCTACGAGCAGTACTTC
J gene: TRBJ2-7; V gene: TRBV29-1; clone size: -; D gene: -; CDR3 protein: CSVLDNYEQYF; CDR3 DNA: TGCAGCGTCTTGGACAACTACGAGCAGTACTTC
J gene: TRBJ2-3; V gene: TRBV27; clone size: few; D gene: -; CDR3 protein: CASRALKSTDTQYF; CDR3 DNA: TGTGCCAGCAGGGCTCTTAAGAGCACAGATACGCAGTATTTT
J gene: TRBJ2-7; V gene: TRBV9; clone size: once; D gene: TRBD1; CDR3 protein: CASSVGTGFSYEQYF; CDR3 DNA: TGTGCCAGCAGCGTTGGGACAGGGTTCTCCTACGAGCAGTACTTC
J gene: TRBJ2-2; V gene: TRBV10-1; clone size: once; D gene: -; CDR3 protein: CASSESRGPGELFF; CDR3 DNA: TGCGCCAGCAGTGAGTCTCGGGGCCCCGGGGAGCTGTTTTTT
J gene: TRBJ2-1; V gene: TRBV5-6; clone size: -; D gene: -; CDR3 protein: CASSLEGYASYNEQFF; CDR3 DNA: TGTGCCAGCAGCTTGGAGGGCTACGCCTCCTACAATGAGCAGTTCTTC
J gene: TRBJ2-3; V gene: TRBV5-8; clone size: -; D gene: -; CDR3 protein: CASSLAPVRDTQYF; CDR3 DNA: TGTGCCAGCAGCTTGGCCCCAGTTCGGGATACGCAGTATTTT
J gene: TRBJ2-5; V gene: TRBV7-3; clone size: -; D gene: TRBD2; CDR3 protein: CASSLATSGSGQETQYF; CDR3 DNA: TGTGCCAGCAGCTTAGCGACTAGCGGGAGTGGGCAAGAGACCCAGTACTTC
J gene: TRBJ2-1; V gene: TRBV7-9; clone size: -; D gene: -; CDR3 protein: CASSLWGLQGPSGDEQFF; CDR3 DNA: TGTGCCAGCAGCTTATGGGGCCTACAGGGCCCCTCCGGGGATGAGCAGTTCTTC
J gene: TRBJ2-7; V gene: TRBV10-3; clone size: -; D gene: -; CDR3 protein: CAISESIGPLKPEQYF; CDR3 DNA: TGTGCCATCAGTGAGTCGATAGGTCCCCTAAAGCCCGAGCAGTACTTC
J gene: TRBJ2-3; V gene: TRBV5-1; clone size: -; D gene: TRBD2; CDR3 protein: CASSLAMAGENTDTQYF; CDR3 DNA: TGCGCCAGCAGCTTGGCCATGGCGGGAGAGAACACAGATACGCAGTATTTT
J gene: TRBJ2-7; V gene: TRBV13; clone size: few; D gene: TRBD2; CDR3 protein: CASSLRLAISYEQYF; CDR3 DNA: TGTGCCAGCAGCTTACGACTAGCGATTTCCTACGAGCAGTACTTC
J gene: TRBJ2-7; V gene: TRBV11-2; clone size: -; D gene: -; CDR3 protein: CASSSGSYEQYF; CDR3 DNA: TGTGCCAGCAGCTCGGGGTCGTACGAGCAGTACTTC
J gene: TRBJ1-5; V gene: TRBV28; clone size: -; D gene: -; CDR3 protein: CASRRGQPQHF; CDR3 DNA: TGTGCCAGCAGGAGGGGCCAGCCCCAGCATTTT
J gene: TRBJ2-7; V gene: TRBV5-4; clone size: -; D gene: -; CDR3 protein: CASSLSSQRYEQYF; CDR3 DNA: TGTGCCAGCAGCTTATCGTCCCAAAGGTACGAGCAGTACTTC
J gene: TRBJ2-7; V gene: TRBV6-6; clone size: -; D gene: -; CDR3 protein: CASRDSSYEQYF; CDR3 DNA: TGTGCCAGCAGGGACAGCTCCTACGAGCAGTACTTC
J gene: TRBJ1-1; V gene: TRBV30; clone size: -; D gene: -; CDR3 protein: CAWSDGADWNTEAFF; CDR3 DNA: TGTGCCTGGAGTGACGGGGCAGATTGGAACACTGAAGCTTTCTTT
J gene: TRBJ2-5; V gene: TRBV29-1; clone size: -; D gene: TRBD1; CDR3 protein: CSAADRGRQETQYF; CDR3 DNA: TGCAGCGCCGCAGACAGGGGCCGCCAAGAGACCCAGTACTTC
J gene: TRBJ2-7; V gene: TRBV27; clone size: once; D gene: TRBD1; CDR3 protein: CASSSRDRDYEQYF; CDR3 DNA: TGTGCCAGCAGTTCCCGGGACAGGGACTACGAGCAGTACTTC
J gene: TRBJ2-1; V gene: TRBV7-9; clone size: -; D gene: TRBD2; CDR3 protein: CASSLGGVLAGRYNEQFF; CDR3 DNA: TGTGCCAGCAGCTTAGGCGGGGTGTTAGCGGGGCGCTACAATGAGCAGTTCTTC
J gene: TRBJ1-2; V gene: TRBV29-1; clone size: -; D gene: TRBD1; CDR3 protein: CSALGTGAYTF; CDR3 DNA: TGCAGCGCCTTAGGGACAGGGGCCTACACCTTC
J gene: TRBJ2-1; V gene: TRBV5-1; clone size: -; D gene: -; CDR3 protein: CASSWDISYNEQFF; CDR3 DNA: TGCGCCAGCAGTTGGGACATCTCCTACAATGAGCAGTTCTTC
J gene: TRBJ1-1; V gene: TRBV6-1; clone size: -; D gene: -; CDR3 protein: CASRVNTEAFF; CDR3 DNA: TGTGCCAGCAGGGTGAACACTGAAGCTTTCTTT
J gene: TRBJ1-1; V gene: TRBV4-1; clone size: -; D gene: -; CDR3 protein: CASSQAGGGREYEAFF; CDR3 DNA: TGCGCCAGCAGCCAAGCCGGCGGAGGGAGGGAGTATGAAGCTTTCTTT
J gene: TRBJ2-5; V gene: TRBV6-5; clone size: once; D gene: TRBD1; CDR3 protein: CASSYRQGSGETQYF; CDR3 DNA: TGTGCCAGCAGTTACCGACAGGGGTCAGGAGAGACCCAGTACTTC
J gene: TRBJ2-2; V gene: TRBV27; clone size: once; D gene: -; CDR3 protein: CASSLGTMNTGELFF; CDR3 DNA: TGTGCCAGCAGCCTCGGGACCATGAACACCGGGGAGCTGTTTTTT
J gene: TRBJ2-7; V gene: TRBV6-1; clone size: -; D gene: -; CDR3 protein: CASSDLGPPSSYEQYF; CDR3 DNA: TGTGCCAGCAGTGACCTAGGGCCCCCTAGCTCCTACGAGCAGTACTTC
J gene: TRBJ2-2; V gene: TRBV11-2; clone size: -; D gene: -; CDR3 protein: CASSLRSGSNTGELFF; CDR3 DNA: TGTGCCAGCAGCTTAAGGAGCGGGTCGAACACCGGGGAGCTGTTTTTT
J gene: TRBJ2-3; V gene: TRBV14; clone size: -; D gene: -; CDR3 protein: CASSQRGGITDTQYF; CDR3 DNA: TGTGCCAGCAGCCAAAGGGGCGGGATCACAGATACGCAGTATTTT
J gene: TRBJ1-4; V gene: TRBV6-5; clone size: few; D gene: -; CDR3 protein: CASSYSGEKLFF; CDR3 DNA: TGTGCCAGCAGTTACTCGGGTGAAAAACTGTTTTTT
J gene: TRBJ2-1; V gene: TRBV27; clone size: -; D gene: TRBD2; CDR3 protein: CASSFSSGYNEQFF; CDR3 DNA: TGTGCCAGCAGTTTCTCTAGCGGGTACAATGAGCAGTTCTTC
J gene: TRBJ1-4; V gene: TRBV19; clone size: -; D gene: TRBD1; CDR3 protein: CASRQGGAEKLFF; CDR3 DNA: TGTGCCAGTCGACAGGGAGGGGCTGAAAAACTGTTTTTT
J gene: TRBJ2-1; V gene: TRBV19; clone size: -; D gene: -; CDR3 protein: CASSLETEHNEQFF; CDR3 DNA: TGTGCCAGTAGTCTGGAGACGGAGCACAATGAGCAGTTCTTC
J gene: TRBJ2-1; V gene: TRBV9; clone size: -; D gene: -; CDR3 protein: CASSVGGASSYNEQFF; CDR3 DNA: TGTGCCAGCAGCGTAGGGGGGGCGAGCTCCTACAATGAGCAGTTCTTC
J gene: TRBJ2-7; V gene: TRBV7-3; clone size: few; D gene: -; CDR3 protein: CASSWAGTGHEQYF; CDR3 DNA: TGTGCCAGCAGCTGGGCCGGGACTGGCCACGAGCAGTACTTC
J gene: TRBJ1-1; V gene: TRBV10-3; clone size: -; D gene: -; CDR3 protein: CAISPPGQSEAFF; CDR3 DNA: TGTGCCATCAGTCCCCCGGGACAAAGTGAAGCTTTCTTT
J gene: TRBJ1-1; V gene: TRBV7-9; clone size: -; D gene: -; CDR3 protein: CASSPTARAEAFF; CDR3 DNA: TGTGCCAGCAGCCCTACCGCGCGGGCTGAAGCTTTCTTT
J gene: TRBJ2-4; V gene: TRBV15; clone size: -; D gene: -; CDR3 protein: CATSRVPRDSAKNIQYF; CDR3 DNA: TGTGCCACCAGCAGAGTCCCCCGGGACTCGGCCAAAAACATTCAGTACTTC